This entry describes one TCR beta chain. Its target is unknown. The study drew the donors from its approximately 110-subject validation cohort, separate from the 666-subject first cohort. This entry belongs to a study of cytomegalovirus exposure and HLA in healthy donors. Study overall: The platform used for the roughly 130 validation repertoires matched that of the approximately 670 first-cohort repertoires, a later analysis reported. Study results and limitations: Reports credit the classifier with highly specific, highly sensitive diagnosis of cytomegalovirus status. Specificity for CMV antigens was confirmed in vitro for a few of the CMV-associated chains.

The repertoire was sequenced with immunoSEQ multiplex PCR; TCRdb's copy has only in-frame clones and lacks some. The sample holds roughly 200,000 clones, around 86% seen once. The CDR3 covers 12 residues. Trimming took off 5 bases at V and 5 bases at J, with 10 bases between the two ends. The germline gives CDR1 SGHAT, CDR2 FQNNGV. The V gene is TRBV11-2, the J gene TRBJ2-7; the D call may be TRBD1 or TRBD2 (5 bases each). The source is a young man in good health and CMV-seropositive. Sequencing was carried out using PBMCs. The CDR3 here is CASSARGHEQYF. In DNA form, the CDR3 reads TGTGCCAGCAGCGCGAGGGGCCACGAGCAGTACTTC.